Listed below are T cell receptor beta chains from one sample, sequenced in a study of beta chain features in type 1 diabetes. The repertoire was sequenced with immunoSEQ multiplex PCR; TCRdb's copy has only in-frame clones and lacks some. The table has 250,000 to 400,000 clones, 14% seen once. The sample consisted of central memory CD4+ T cells from blood. These receptors originate from a man in his thirties or forties in good health. The CDR3 runs from the conserved cysteine through the conserved F or W. A D gene is named only where the DNA matches it firmly. Some rows mark clone size as missing; the rest say once, few, many or name a class of expanded clone.

D: TRBD2
size: once
V: TRBV4-2
J: TRBJ2-2
CDR3: CASSRNAAGWYTGELFF
DNA: TGTGCCAGCAGCCGGAATGCAGCGGGATGGTACACCGGGGAGCTGTTTTTT

D: .
size: few
V: TRBV5-1
J: TRBJ2-2
CDR3: CASSLALTGELFF
DNA: TGCGCCAGCAGCTTGGCCCTAACCGGGGAGCTGTTTTTT

D: .
size: .
V: TRBV7-2
J: TRBJ2-6
CDR3: CASSSVGSNSGANVLTF
DNA: TGTGCCAGCAGCTCAGTCGGGTCGAACTCTGGGGCCAACGTCCTGACTTTC

D: TRBD1
size: few
V: TRBV28
J: TRBJ2-5
CDR3: CASSLSTGGAETQYF
DNA: TGTGCCAGCAGTTTATCGACAGGGGGCGCCGAGACCCAGTACTTC

D: .
size: .
V: TRBV19
J: TRBJ2-1
CDR3: CASSIGQIYNEQFF
DNA: TGTGCCAGTAGTATTGGTCAGATTTACAATGAGCAGTTCTTC

D: TRBD1
size: .
V: TRBV5-1
J: TRBJ1-5
CDR3: CASRSGGDQPQHF
DNA: TGCGCCAGCAGGTCAGGGGGAGATCAGCCCCAGCATTTT

D: .
size: many
V: TRBV11-2
J: TRBJ2-3
CDR3: CASSLGGTTDTQYF
DNA: TGTGCCAGCAGCTTAGGCGGGACCACAGATACGCAGTATTTT

D: TRBD2
size: few
V: TRBV4-3
J: TRBJ2-3
CDR3: CASSQLKTSGSPATDTQYF
DNA: TGCGCCAGCAGCCAATTGAAGACTAGCGGGAGTCCGGCAACAGATACGCAGTATTTT

D: .
size: few
V: TRBV4-3
J: TRBJ1-2
CDR3: CASSQRATGINYGYTF
DNA: TGCGCCAGCAGCCAGAGGGCTACAGGGATTAACTATGGCTACACCTTC

D: .
size: many
V: TRBV12-5
J: TRBJ2-5
CDR3: CASVASRTQETQYF
DNA: TGTGCTAGTGTTGCATCCAGGACGCAGGAGACCCAGTACTTC

D: .
size: few
V: TRBV5-4
J: TRBJ1-2
CDR3: CASSLGLDYGYTF
DNA: TGTGCCAGCAGCTTGGGACTCGACTATGGCTACACCTTC

D: .
size: .
V: TRBV7-6
J: TRBJ2-3
CDR3: CASSLGRTSTDTQYF
DNA: TGTGCCAGCAGCTTAGGGAGAACGAGCACAGATACGCAGTATTTT

D: .
size: .
V: TRBV7-2
J: TRBJ1-6
CDR3: CASSLTAGGYSPLHF
DNA: TGTGCCAGCAGCTTAACAGCGGGGGGTTATTCACCCCTCCACTTT

D: .
size: few
V: TRBV7-9
J: TRBJ2-1
CDR3: CASSLTYNEQFF
DNA: TGTGCCAGCAGCTTGACTTACAATGAGCAGTTCTTC

D: .
size: .
V: TRBV5-8
J: TRBJ1-6
CDR3: CASSLSQRSSPLHF
DNA: TGTGCCAGCAGCTTAAGTCAGAGGAGTTCACCCCTCCACTTT

D: .
size: few
V: TRBV7-2
J: TRBJ2-2
CDR3: CASSLLGLANTGELFF
DNA: TGTGCCAGCAGCTTACTAGGACTGGCGAACACCGGGGAGCTGTTTTTT

D: TRBD1
size: .
V: TRBV29-1
J: TRBJ2-5
CDR3: CSADRGETQYF
DNA: TGCAGCGCTGACAGGGGAGAGACCCAGTACTTC

D: .
size: .
V: TRBV7-2
J: TRBJ2-7
CDR3: CASSLGKSNEQYF
DNA: TGTGCCAGCAGCTTGGGGAAATCTAACGAGCAGTACTTC

D: .
size: few
V: TRBV6-1
J: TRBJ2-2
CDR3: CASKRGAFVGELFF
DNA: TGTGCCAGCAAACGGGGGGCGTTTGTCGGGGAGCTGTTTTTT

D: TRBD1
size: many
V: TRBV29-1
J: TRBJ1-4
CDR3: CIGDREVKTNEKLFF
DNA: TGCATCGGCGACAGGGAGGTGAAAACTAATGAAAAACTGTTTTTT

D: TRBD1
size: few
V: TRBV18
J: TRBJ1-1
CDR3: CASRTGQLTEAFF
DNA: TGTGCCAGCCGGACAGGTCAGCTTACTGAAGCTTTCTTT

D: .
size: few
V: TRBV7-9
J: TRBJ2-1
CDR3: CASSQTIRSEQFF
DNA: TGTGCCAGCAGCCAAACGATAAGGTCTGAGCAGTTCTTC

D: .
size: few
V: TRBV6-5
J: TRBJ1-1
CDR3: CASSYVVGGKTEAFF
DNA: TGTGCCAGCAGTTACGTGGTAGGGGGTAAGACTGAAGCTTTCTTT

D: .
size: few
V: TRBV5-4
J: TRBJ1-1
CDR3: CASSLFHISTEAFF
DNA: TGTGCCAGCAGCTTGTTCCACATCAGCACTGAAGCTTTCTTT

D: .
size: few
V: TRBV5-1
J: TRBJ2-1
CDR3: CASSLASKNNEQFF
DNA: TGCGCCAGCAGCTTGGCTTCCAAGAACAATGAGCAGTTCTTC

D: .
size: .
V: TRBV6-5
J: TRBJ2-3
CDR3: CASSVDSYTDTQYF
DNA: TGTGCCAGCAGCGTCGACAGTTACACAGATACGCAGTATTTT

D: .
size: .
V: TRBV7-8
J: TRBJ2-5
CDR3: CASSQKGTRVETQYF
DNA: TGTGCCAGCAGCCAAAAAGGAACGAGGGTAGAGACCCAGTACTTC

D: .
size: .
V: TRBV19
J: TRBJ2-2
CDR3: CASSPRDAGELFF
DNA: TGTGCCAGTAGTCCTCGCGACGCCGGGGAGCTGTTTTTT

D: TRBD1
size: .
V: TRBV7-9
J: TRBJ2-2
CDR3: CASSQARTGYTGELFF
DNA: TGTGCCAGCAGCCAGGCCCGGACAGGGTACACCGGGGAGCTGTTTTTT

D: .
size: few
V: TRBV5-4
J: TRBJ2-7
CDR3: CASKGEGLYEQYF
DNA: TGTGCCAGCAAGGGGGAAGGGCTCTACGAGCAGTACTTC

D: TRBD2
size: few
V: TRBV7-8
J: TRBJ2-3
CDR3: CASSPFRLAGGNTDTQYF
DNA: TGTGCCAGCAGCCCCTTCAGACTAGCGGGGGGGAACACAGATACGCAGTATTTT

D: .
size: .
V: TRBV5-1
J: TRBJ2-5
CDR3: CASSLGSGTGQETQYF
DNA: TGCGCCAGCAGCTTGGGGTCCGGAACAGGGCAAGAGACCCAGTACTTC

D: .
size: .
V: TRBV5-1
J: TRBJ1-5
CDR3: CASSLGAGERQPQHF
DNA: TGCGCCAGCAGCTTGGGTGCCGGAGAGCGTCAGCCCCAGCATTTT

D: .
size: .
V: TRBV19
J: TRBJ2-7
CDR3: CATTHPQSYEQYF
DNA: TGTGCCACCACCCACCCCCAGTCCTACGAGCAGTACTTC

D: .
size: .
V: TRBV5-1
J: TRBJ2-1
CDR3: CASSLANSGPEPWFF
DNA: TGCGCCAGCAGCTTGGCCAACTCGGGCCCCGAGCCTTGGTTCTTC

D: TRBD2
size: .
V: TRBV27
J: TRBJ2-4
CDR3: CATGFSGQKNIQYF
DNA: TGTGCCACCGGGTTTAGCGGGCAGAAAAACATTCAGTACTTC

D: .
size: few
V: TRBV4-1
J: TRBJ2-1
CDR3: CASSQDPRGHSYNEQFF
DNA: TGCGCCAGCAGCCAAGATCCCCGCGGGCACTCTTACAATGAGCAGTTCTTC

D: .
size: .
V: TRBV11-2
J: TRBJ2-3
CDR3: CASSLGRGGQYF
DNA: TGTGCCAGCAGCTTAGGGCGAGGAGGGCAGTATTTT

D: .
size: .
V: TRBV7-2
J: TRBJ1-1
CDR3: CASSPDRSGKAFF
DNA: TGTGCCAGCAGCCCCGACAGGTCGGGTAAGGCTTTCTTT

D: .
size: many
V: TRBV5-6
J: TRBJ1-1
CDR3: CASSWGRVEAFF
DNA: TGTGCCAGCAGCTGGGGACGGGTTGAAGCTTTCTTT

D: .
size: many
V: TRBV2
J: TRBJ2-2
CDR3: CASTLTRNTGELFF
DNA: TGTGCCAGCACCCTGACACGGAACACCGGGGAGCTGTTTTTT

D: .
size: few
V: TRBV29-1
J: TRBJ2-2
CDR3: CSALDTLTNTGELFF
DNA: TGCAGCGCACTGGACACTCTTACGAACACCGGGGAGCTGTTTTTT

D: .
size: few
V: TRBV11-3
J: TRBJ2-3
CDR3: CASSLGVDINTDTQYF
DNA: TGTGCCAGCAGCTTAGGGGTTGACATTAACACAGATACGCAGTATTTT

D: .
size: few
V: TRBV19
J: TRBJ1-2
CDR3: CASTLRGHKANYGYTF
DNA: TGTGCCAGCACACTGCGGGGGCACAAAGCTAACTATGGCTACACCTTC

D: .
size: few
V: TRBV7-2
J: TRBJ1-3
CDR3: CASSPNSGNTIYF
DNA: TGTGCCAGCAGCCCCAACTCTGGAAACACCATATATTTT

D: .
size: many
V: TRBV14
J: TRBJ1-1
CDR3: CASSQLQAEAFF
DNA: TGTGCCAGCAGCCAACTTCAAGCTGAAGCTTTCTTT

D: TRBD1
size: .
V: TRBV6-1
J: TRBJ1-5
CDR3: CASIRGQGGNQPQHF
DNA: TGTGCCAGCATTAGGGGGCAGGGAGGCAATCAGCCCCAGCATTTT

D: .
size: few
V: TRBV4-1
J: TRBJ1-6
CDR3: CASSQDGAGSRYLHF
DNA: TGCGCCAGCAGCCAAGATGGCGCAGGGAGTAGATACCTCCACTTT

D: .
size: .
V: TRBV5-1
J: TRBJ1-3
CDR3: CASSLEDGARNTIYF
DNA: TGCGCCAGCAGCTTGGAGGATGGGGCCAGAAACACCATATATTTT

D: .
size: few
V: TRBV2
J: TRBJ2-4
CDR3: CASSEQGPKNIQYF
DNA: TGTGCCAGCAGTGAACAGGGGCCCAAAAACATTCAGTACTTC

D: .
size: .
V: TRBV6-1
J: TRBJ1-1
CDR3: CAIQGVVNTEAFF
DNA: TGTGCCATACAGGGAGTAGTGAACACTGAAGCTTTCTTT

D: .
size: .
V: TRBV10-3
J: TRBJ2-3
CDR3: CAISARASTDTQYF
DNA: TGTGCCATCAGTGCCAGGGCTAGCACAGATACGCAGTATTTT